The sequence of this T cell receptor beta chain was determined in a study of blood T cells in healthy people across ages. Trimming shortened V by 0 bases and J by 6 bases, and 12 bases separated the two germline ends. From germline, CDR1 is LGHNA and CDR2 YSLEER. This CDR3 is built from 15 residues. Together with a sample-barcoded 5' primer, a J-beta primer mix was included in a second PCR lasting roughly 6 to 12 cycles. TCRdb reanalysed the 5' RACE reads using MiXCR and keeps one entry per CDR3 protein. The repertoire holds 800,000 or so distinct CDR3 sequences, approximately 25% seen once, with around 3.6% in the top ten. This clonotype was seen only once. This sample also belongs to another study, concerning T cells of mothers and their children. That publication notes: Per child, some 3 million TCR beta CDR3 reads were obtained, against over 8 million per mother.

Material: blood. The chain links TRBV4-3 to TRBJ2-4; D call uncertain. This clonotype originated in a boy aged 10-17 years in good health. The CDR3 sequence: CASSQESGPGNIQYF. DNA for the CDR3: TGCGCCAGCAGCCAAGAGTCCGGACCCGGAAACATTCAGTACTTC.